This T cell receptor (beta chain) stems from a study of molecular identifiers for immune sequencing clone quantification. Libraries of bulk TCR were made by previously described methods (with listed TCR primers). TCRdb used MiXCR to reprocess the PCR reads, holding one entry per CDR3 protein. The sample yields hundreds of thousands of distinct CDR3 sequences, just under 20% seen once. Study-wide findings and caveats: Underestimation of highly expanded clone sizes could arise where identical TCR molecules share a barcode.

Germline values: CDR1 DFQATT, CDR2 SNEGSKA (reference sequence). This CDR3 region has 17 residues. As concerns this clonotype: Antigen: not known. Germline and junction disagree at one end, which may indicate a read error.

The TCR originated in a human donor in good health. Some libraries in this study had Jurkat cell RNA spiked in. Sequenced: naive CD8+ T cells from blood, with Jurkat cell RNA spiked in. Subset of the sample: FACS-sorted CD8+CD4-CCR7+CD45RA+ naive T cells. The chain combines TRBV20-1 with TRBJ1-3; D is perhaps TRBD1 (6 bases). The CDR3 DNA follows: TGCAGTGCTAGATGGCTCGGGGGGCCCCACTCTGGAAACGCCATATATTTT. This gives the protein CSARWLGGPHSGNAIYF.